These 32 T cell receptor beta chains share one sample of origin, sequenced in a study of blood T cell repertoires in COVID-19. TCRdb's copy holds only in-frame clones and misses some; the assay was immunoSEQ multiplex PCR. Here the sample spans under 200,000 clones, 86% being singletons. Material: peripheral blood. Every receptor here comes from a man aged 50 to 59 with active or convalescent COVID-19.

This rearrangement joins TRBV12-3 or TRBV12-4 to TRBJ2-7; 8 bases fit TRBD1. The trim removed 4 bases at V and 3 bases at J, leaving 2 bases unmatched. The CDR3 sequence is 13 residues long. The CDR3 region has the DNA TGTGCCAGCAGTTACGGACAGGGCTACGAGCAGTACTTC. Translation: CASSYGQGYEQYF.

The chain has TRBV15 and TRBJ1-4, with D unclear. This CDR3 has 13 amino acids. Germline values: CDR1 LNHNV, CDR2 YYDKDF (reference sequence). With 1 base removed from V and 5 bases from J, the gap between germline ends came to 5 bases. DNA for the CDR3: TGTGCCACCAGCAGAGTGGAGAATGAAAAACTGTTTTTT. Amino acid sequence: CATSRVENEKLFF.

The chain recombines TRBV5-6 with TRBJ1-1; 7 bases match TRBD1. Trimming removed 1 base from V and 4 bases from J; junction bases left unmatched: 7. Germline CDR1 and CDR2: SGHDT and YYEEEE. The CDR3 is 15 residues long. DNA of the CDR3: TGTGCCAGCAGCTTGACAGGGGAGCGAGTCACTGAAGCTTTCTTT. Translated, it gives CASSLTGERVTEAFF.

The rearrangement links TRBV5-1 to TRBJ1-4; TRBD1 agrees at 7 bases. This CDR3 region has 14 residues. The V segment lost 3 bases and the J segment 2 bases; nucleotides outside the gene matches: 1. Germline V gene data show CDR1 as SGHRS and CDR2 as YFSETQ. CDR3 coding DNA: TGCGCCAGCAGCTCGGGACAGACTAATGAAAAACTGTTTTTT. It is translated as CASSSGQTNEKLFF.

This chain connects TRBV19 to TRBJ2-5; possible D gene TRBD2, 6 bases. The germline V gene encodes CDR1 LNHDA and CDR2 SQIVND (reference sequence). V lost 3 bases to trimming and J lost 4 bases, with 9 bases between them. This CDR3 is 13 amino acids long. DNA of the CDR3: TGTGCCAGTAGTATTTTCGGGGGAGAGACCCAGTACTTC. It yields the protein CASSIFGGETQYF.

The chain recombines TRBV7-3 with TRBJ1-1; D not resolved. Trimming took 5 bases from V and 4 from J, leaving 14 bases between them. CDR3 length: 14 amino acids. Germline loops: CDR1 SGHTA, CDR2 FQGTGA. The CDR3 bases are TGTGCCAGCAGCCTCCGAGGGATGGGCACTGAAGCTTTCTTT. Encoded protein: CASSLRGMGTEAFF.

The chain uses TRBV12-2 and TRBJ2-1; TRBD1 is the table's D call and was not checked against the DNA. TRBV12-2 is a documented pseudogene. The CDR3 is 16 residues long. CDR3 DNA: TGTGCAAGTCGCTTAGTTTCTGTCAGGGTGGGGAATGAGCAGTTCTTC. Translation: CASRLVSVRVGNEQFF.

The gene calls are TRBV6-5 and TRBJ2-3, with D uncertain. Trimming stripped 2 bases from V and 6 bases from J, with 12 bases between. The CDR3 spans 14 residues. Per germline, CDR1 MNHEY and CDR2 SVGAGI. The CDR3 region is CASSYPSRPDTQYF. CDR3 nucleotide sequence: TGTGCCAGCAGTTACCCTTCGCGGCCTGATACGCAGTATTTT.

This chain links TRBV7-8 with TRBJ1-3; D may be TRBD1 (6 bases). CDR3 length: 14 amino acids. Trimming took off 5 bases at V and 4 bases at J, with 12 bases between the two ends. From germline, CDR1 is SGHVS and CDR2 FQNEAQ. This CDR3 is CASSPAGTGNTIYF. The CDR3 DNA reads TGTGCCAGCAGCCCGGCCGGGACAGGAAACACCATATATTTT.

With respect to this clone: Other DNA sequences in the same sample also yield this CDR3. The chain uses TRBV9 and TRBJ2-1, with 10 bases that match TRBD1. Per germline, CDR1 SGDLS and CDR2 YYNGEE. The CDR3 runs 15 residues. With V trimmed by 2 bases and J by 1 base, 0 bases remained unmatched. In DNA form, the CDR3 reads TGTGCCAGCAGCGTGGGACAGGGGTCCTACAATGAGCAGTTCTTC. Its protein is CASSVGQGSYNEQFF.

The V call is TRBV19, the J call TRBJ1-5; D is uncertain. The CDR3 contains 16 residues. Trimming cost V 10 bases and J 0 bases, with 19 bases left between them. Germline assignment: CDR1 LNHDA and CDR2 SQIVND (reference sequence). Written as DNA, the CDR3 is TGTGCCACCCGAAAGGGCAGCGGTAATAGCAATCAGCCCCAGCATTTT. Protein: CATRKGSGNSNQPQHF.

The chain has TRBV24-1 and TRBJ2-2, with 12 bases identical to TRBD2. Germline assignment: CDR1 KGHDR and CDR2 SFDVKD. This CDR3 comprises 18 residues. V was clipped by 0 bases and J by 7 bases; unmatched bases: 8. The CDR3 coding sequence is TGTGCCACCAGTGATTTGCTACCTAGCGGGGGGGCCGGCGGGGAGCTGTTTTTT. Protein sequence: CATSDLLPSGGAGGELFF.

The chain has TRBV19 and TRBJ2-2; possible D gene TRBD1, 5 bases. CDR3 length: 12 amino acids. V gave up 3 bases and J gave up 6 bases, with 5 bases separating them. Germline V lookup: CDR1 LNHDA, CDR2 SQIVND (reference sequence). For the CDR3, the DNA is TGTGCCAGTAGTATCAGGGCCGGGGAGCTGTTTTTT. It specifies CASSIRAGELFF.

The V call is TRBV7-8, the J call TRBJ1-2; 9 bases line up with TRBD1. Trimming removed 5 bases from V and 4 bases from J; junction bases left unmatched: 8. Germline V lookup: CDR1 SGHVS, CDR2 FQNEAQ. The CDR3 length is 15 residues. CDR3 in DNA: TGTGCCAGCAGCAAAGGACAGGGGAAAGGCTATGGCTACACCTTC. The encoded protein is CASSKGQGKGYGYTF.

The chain couples TRBV4-3 to TRBJ1-1; D might be TRBD1 (6 bases). The germline V gene encodes CDR1 LGHNA and CDR2 YSLEER. V lost 4 bases and J lost 1, with 31 bases in between. The length of the CDR3 is 21 residues. As DNA, the CDR3 is TGCGCCAGCAGCCTATACTACCTAAAAATTCGGGACACTATATCGAACACTGAAGCTTTCTTT. It specifies CASSLYYLKIRDTISNTEAFF.

The chain is built from TRBV5-6 and TRBJ1-2; 9 bases match TRBD1. In germline, CDR1 is SGHDT, CDR2 YYEEEE. This CDR3 region has 14 residues. J gave up 3 bases and V 5 bases, and 5 bases lay outside the gene matches. The CDR3 reads CASSRDREDYGYTF. The CDR3 bases are TGTGCCAGCAGTCGGGACAGGGAGGACTATGGCTACACCTTC.

This clone was observed a single time. The chain carries TRBV6-5 and TRBJ2-7; D not certain. Deletions cut 0 bases from V and 3 bases from J, with 12 bases between. The length of the CDR3 is 15 residues. Germline CDR1 and CDR2: MNHEY and SVGAGI. The CDR3 sequence is CASSYSKLGRYEQYF. Here the CDR3 DNA reads TGTGCCAGCAGTTACTCGAAGCTAGGCCGCTACGAGCAGTACTTC.

The rearrangement joins TRBV19 to TRBJ1-2, with 7 positions matching TRBD1. V lost 5 bases and J lost 3; bases outside the gene matches: 9. The CDR3 loop spans 15 amino acids. The germline V gene has CDR1 LNHDA and CDR2 SQIVND (reference sequence). CDR3 nucleotides: TGTGCCAGTAGTTCAAAGGGGGCGAGGTACTATGGCTACACCTTC. The encoded protein is CASSSKGARYYGYTF.

The chain links TRBV27 to TRBJ2-7; possible D gene TRBD2, 5 bases. Germline assignment: CDR1 MNHEY and CDR2 SMNVEV (reference sequence). Trimming shortened V by 2 bases and J by 4 bases, and 6 bases separated the two germline ends. The CDR3 runs 12 residues. CDR3 in amino acids: CASSLRRYEQYF. The DNA of the CDR3 is TGTGCCAGCAGTTTAAGGAGGTACGAGCAGTACTTC.

This chain links TRBV5-6 with TRBJ2-3; D is ambiguous. The CDR3 covers 15 residues. Per the germline V gene, CDR1 is SGHDT and CDR2 is YYEEEE. Trimming took off 4 bases at V and 4 bases at J, with 16 bases between the two ends. The CDR3, as DNA: TGTGCCAGCAGCCCCCCCGGTAGCCGGCCAGATACGCAGTATTTT. This codes for CASSPPGSRPDTQYF.

This clone has just one count. The chain carries TRBV10-1 and TRBJ2-7; no clear D gene. Germline CDR1 is WNHNN and CDR2 is SYGVQD (reference sequence). The V gene lost 2 bases and the J gene lost 3 bases, with 8 bases spanning the gap. This CDR3 region has 13 residues. CDR3 sequence reads: CASSEGFCYEQYF. CDR3 DNA sequence: TGCGCCAGCAGTGAGGGCTTTTGCTACGAGCAGTACTTC.

This chain links TRBV6-2 or TRBV6-3 with TRBJ2-3; the D gene is possibly TRBD2 (6 bases). The V gene's germline CDR1 is MNHEY and CDR2 SVGEGT. V was clipped by 2 bases and J by 4 bases, with 16 bases between them. The CDR3 runs to 16 residues. As DNA, the CDR3 is TGTGCCAGCAGTTACACCCGGACTATTAGACCAGATACGCAGTATTTT. This encodes CASSYTRTIRPDTQYF.

The rearrangement uses TRBV9 and TRBJ2-3; the match to TRBD2 covers 9 bases. Germline CDR1 SGDLS, CDR2 YYNGEE. The CDR3 is 15 amino acids. Germline trimming cut 3 bases from V and 1 base from J; bases unmatched to any gene: 3. CDR3 sequence: CASSALAGGTDTQYF. In DNA form, the CDR3 reads TGTGCCAGCAGCGCCTTAGCGGGGGGCACAGATACGCAGTATTTT. Complete variable domain (other parts from reference TRBV9 and TRBJ2-3): DSGVTQTPKHLITATGQRVTLRCSPRSGDLSVYWYQQSLDQGLQFLIQYYNGEERAKGNILERFSAQQFPDLHSELNLSSLELGDSALYFCASSALAGGTDTQYFGPGTRLTVL.

The chain employs TRBV29-1 and TRBJ2-7; possible D gene TRBD2, 5 bases. This CDR3 is built from 14 residues. CDR1 is SQVTM, CDR2 ANQGSEA, per germline. The V gene lost 1 base and the J gene lost 2 bases, with 12 bases spanning the gap. The CDR3 sequence: CSVEVFGVPYEQYF. CDR3 DNA sequence: TGCAGCGTTGAAGTTTTCGGGGTCCCCTACGAGCAGTACTTC.

The rearrangement links TRBV19 to TRBJ2-4; possibly TRBD2 for D (7 bases). V lost 5 bases to trimming and J lost 0 bases, with 14 bases between them. CDR1 and CDR2 (germline): LNHDA, SQIVND (reference sequence). This CDR3 region has 16 residues. The CDR3 sequence is CASSGRDILAKNIQYF. The CDR3 DNA reads as TGTGCCAGTAGTGGGAGGGACATATTAGCCAAAAACATTCAGTACTTC.

The rearrangement uses TRBV12-3 or TRBV12-4 and TRBJ2-5; 11 nucleotides align to TRBD2. The CDR3 sequence is 13 residues long. After removal of 8 bases from V and 5 bases from J, the junction contained 4 bases not matched to a gene. CDR3 sequence reads: CASQVAGGETQYF. The CDR3, as DNA: TGTGCCAGCCAGGTAGCGGGAGGGGAGACCCAGTACTTC.

The rearrangement joins TRBV24-1 to TRBJ2-3, with TRBD2 identical over 7 bases. The CDR3 spans 16 residues. The V gene end was trimmed by 7 bases and the J gene end by 3 bases; junction bases not matched to a gene: 12. Germline assignment: CDR1 KGHDR and CDR2 SFDVKD. DNA for the CDR3: TGTGCCACCAGCTTCTCTCCATCTAGCGGAACAGATACGCAGTATTTT. The encoded protein is CATSFSPSSGTDTQYF.

V usage is TRBV13 and J usage is TRBJ2-7; D remains ambiguous. CDR1 PRHDT and CDR2 FYEKMQ come from the germline V gene (reference sequence). The V end lost 2 bases, the J end lost 5 bases, and 7 bases lay between the germline ends. This CDR3 has 12 residues. The CDR3 here is CASSLWAHEQYF. DNA for the CDR3: TGTGCCAGCAGCTTATGGGCACACGAGCAGTACTTC.

This clone has a handful of counts. The chain recombines TRBV24-1 with TRBJ1-5; 8 bases agree with TRBD1. Per the germline V gene, CDR1 is KGHDR and CDR2 is SFDVKD. V lost 4 bases to trimming and J lost 2 bases; unmatched junction nucleotides: 9. The CDR3 runs 17 residues. The CDR3, as DNA: TGTGCCACCAGTGACCCAGGACAGGGCGTTGGCAATCAGCCCCAGCATTTT. Translating it yields CATSDPGQGVGNQPQHF.

The J gene is TRBJ1-1, the V gene TRBV11-3; 8 bases map to TRBD1. CDR1 SGHNT and CDR2 YENEEA come from the germline V gene. V lost 3 bases, J lost 4 bases, and 4 bases stayed unmatched. The CDR3 loop spans 14 amino acids. CDR3 sequence (DNA): TGTGCCAGCAGCTTCAGGGGGCTAGGCACTGAAGCTTTCTTT. Encoded protein: CASSFRGLGTEAFF.

The chain couples TRBV6-6 to TRBJ2-7, with D unclear. V was shortened by 6 bases and J by 3 bases, with 18 bases between the two germline ends. The CDR3 is 15 amino acids. Germline loops: CDR1 MNHNY, CDR2 SVGAGI (reference sequence). The chain's CDR3 is CASSYSSRSLYEQYF. CDR3 nucleotides: TGTGCCAGCAGCTATTCCTCTCGTAGTCTCTACGAGCAGTACTTC.

This clone was seen just once. The rearrangement links TRBV3-1 (or the pseudogene TRBV3-2) to TRBJ1-2; 11 bases map to TRBD1. The V segment lost 3 bases and the J segment 7 bases; nucleotides outside the gene matches: 7. The V gene's germline CDR1 is LGHDT and CDR2 YNNKEL (reference sequence). The CDR3 is 15 residues long. CDR3: CASSHLDRGPAGYTF. CDR3 nucleotide sequence: TGTGCCAGCAGCCACCTGGACAGGGGGCCCGCTGGCTACACCTTC.